One and the same sample provided the 6 T cell receptor beta chains below, sequenced in a study of shared clonotypes between healthy human individuals. The repertoire was sequenced with immunoSEQ multiplex PCR; TCRdb's copy has only in-frame clones and lacks some. Here the sample spans about 2.4 million clones, around nine tenths being singletons. Sequenced material: naive CD4+ T cells sorted from blood. The subset was: CD45RA+ positively selected. These receptors came from a man younger than 30 in good health.

The chain carries TRBV11-2 and TRBJ2-5, with D uncertain. The germline V gene encodes CDR1 SGHAT and CDR2 FQNNGV. With 3 bases removed from V and 2 bases from J, the gap between germline ends came to 10 bases. The CDR3 has 14 amino acids. CDR3 in DNA: TGTGCCAGCAGCTTCAACAGCTTGCAAGAGACCCAGTACTTC. Its protein product is CASSFNSLQETQYF.

As regards this clone: The same CDR3 arises from other DNA sequences in this sample as well. The V call is TRBV5-4, the J call TRBJ2-5; 11 bases agree with TRBD2. V shed 0 bases and J 2 bases; nucleotides not matched to a gene: 3. Germline V CDR1 and CDR2: SGHNT, YYREEE (reference sequence). CDR3 length: 16 residues. The CDR3 DNA is TGTGCCAGCAGCTTGGCAGGGACTAGCGGACAAGAGACCCAGTACTTC. Translated, it gives CASSLAGTSGQETQYF.

Concerning this clone: Other DNA sequences within the sample encode an identical CDR3. The J gene is TRBJ2-3, the V gene TRBV5-6; D may be TRBD1 or TRBD2 (6 bases each). Between the trimmed V and J ends, which lost 4 bases and 3 bases, there was a span of 15 bases. Germline assignment: CDR1 SGHDT and CDR2 YYEEEE. CDR3 size: 15 residues. CDR3 coding DNA: TGTGCCAGCAGCCTTCTAGAGGGGGGTACAGATACGCAGTATTTT. Translation gives CASSLLEGGTDTQYF.

The V and J genes are TRBV18 and TRBJ1-2; 7 positions match TRBD1. After removal of 1 base from V and 6 bases from J, the junction contained 2 bases not matched to a gene. The CDR3 is 13 amino acids. The V gene's germline CDR1 is KGHSH and CDR2 LQKENI. CDR3 sequence (DNA): TGTGCCAGCTCACCACAAGGGGGCCATGGCTACACCTTC. Protein product: CASSPQGGHGYTF.

A note on this clone: At one end, the junction sequence differs from germline, possibly due to a read error. The sample contains more than one DNA sequence encoding this CDR3. J is TRBJ1-3 and V is TRBV18, with a tentative D call TRBD1 (6 bases). CDR3 length equals 14 residues. Germline assignment: CDR1 KGHSH and CDR2 LQKENI. The CDR3 DNA reads as TGTGCCAGCTCCCCACAGGGTTCTGGAAACACCATATATTTT. Translated: CASSPQGSGNTIYF.

The V call is TRBV6-5, the J call TRBJ2-7; TRBD1 matches at 8 bases. V lost 5 bases, J lost 2 bases, and 8 bases stayed unmatched. CDR1 is MNHEY, CDR2 SVGAGI, per germline. The CDR3 loop spans 15 amino acids. In DNA, the CDR3 is TGTGCCAGCAGTGGGCGGACAGGGAGCCCCTACGAGCAGTACTTC. As protein: CASSGRTGSPYEQYF.